These 17 T cell receptor beta chains were sequenced from one sample in a study of T cell responses to AZD1222 COVID-19 vaccine. Sequencing used immunoSEQ multiplex PCR; TCRdb keeps in-frame clones, though not all of them. Of under 150,000 clones listed, roughly 90% were seen once; the top ten hold around 2.7%. The sequences come from peripheral blood, collected on day 0 of AZD1222 vaccination. Receptors were obtained from an adult in good health.

V gene TRBV5-6 combines with J gene TRBJ2-1, with D perhaps given as TRBD1 or TRBD2 (6 bases each). V was clipped by 4 bases and J by 7 bases, with 9 bases between them. Germline values: CDR1 SGHDT, CDR2 YYEEEE. This CDR3 spans 12 amino acids. The chain's CDR3 is CASSRGANEQFF. CDR3 nucleotides: TGTGCCAGCAGCAGGGGGGCAAATGAGCAGTTCTTC.

The V and J genes are TRBV11-2 and TRBJ2-7; 7 positions agree with TRBD1. Germline CDR1 and CDR2: SGHAT and FQNNGV. V lost 5 bases and J lost 2; bases outside the gene matches: 6. This CDR3 is built from 14 residues. CDR3 sequence (DNA): TGTGCCAGCAGCCCCGGGGACAGCGCCTACGAGCAGTACTTC. This encodes CASSPGDSAYEQYF. The full variable domain, in which reference TRBV11-2 and TRBJ2-7 provide the parts outside the CDR3, is EAGVAQSPRYKIIEKRQSVAFWCNPISGHATLYWYQQILGQGPKLLIQFQNNGVVDDSQLPKDRFSAERLKGVDSTLKIQPAKLEDSAVYLCASSPGDSAYEQYFGPGTRLTVT.

J is TRBJ1-3 and V is TRBV5-1, with D maybe TRBD1 (5 bases). V lost 4 bases, J lost 4 bases, and 15 bases lay in between. The CDR3 spans 15 residues. Germline V CDR1 and CDR2: SGHRS, YFSETQ. The CDR3 DNA sequence: TGCGCCAGCAGCCTTGGTCAGGGTTTGGGAAACACCATATATTTT. Encoded protein: CASSLGQGLGNTIYF.

This clone was seen a handful of times. This chain links TRBV29-1 with TRBJ2-3; the D gene is possibly TRBD1 (5 bases). CDR3 length: 16 amino acids. CDR1 and CDR2 from the germline V gene are SQVTM and ANQGSEA. V was shortened by 8 bases and J by 5 bases, with 26 bases between the two germline ends. CDR3 coding DNA: TGCAGCACCAGACAGTTCCCACAATTACAAAAAGATACGCAGTATTTT. It specifies CSTRQFPQLQKDTQYF.

CDR3 loop: CSASGSGEQYF. As DNA, the CDR3 is TGCAGTGCTAGCGGGAGTGGCGAGCAGTACTTC. The chain couples TRBV20-1 to TRBJ2-7; D may be TRBD2 (6 bases). Per germline, CDR1 DFQATT and CDR2 SNEGSKA (reference sequence). The CDR3 totals 11 residues. V lost 3 bases and J lost 6, with 9 bases in between.

This sequence joins TRBV7-8 and TRBJ1-2; D remains unclear. The V end lost 4 bases, the J end lost 1 base, and 16 bases lay between the germline ends. This CDR3 comprises 16 residues. Germline V gene sequence: CDR1 SGHVS, CDR2 FQNEAQ. This CDR3 reads CASSWRRDVLNYGYTF. CDR3 nucleotide sequence: TGTGCCAGCAGCTGGCGAAGAGATGTCCTTAACTATGGCTACACCTTC. The whole variable domain, remainder taken from reference TRBV7-8 and TRBJ1-2, is GAGVSQSPRYKVAKRGQDVALRCDPISGHVSLFWYQQALGQGPEFLTYFQNEAQLDKSGLPSDRFFAERPEGSVSTLKIQRTQQEDSAVYLCASSWRRDVLNYGYTFGSGTRLTVV.

CDR3 in amino acids: CASSGWDDPYEQYF. CDR3 bases: TGTGCCAGCAGCGGATGGGACGATCCCTACGAGCAGTACTTC. V gene TRBV3-1 (or the pseudogene TRBV3-2) combines with J gene TRBJ2-7; perhaps D is TRBD1 or TRBD2 (5 bases each). The V gene's germline CDR1 is LGHDT and CDR2 YNNKEL (reference sequence). V dropped 5 bases and J dropped 2 bases, with 13 bases sitting between them. CDR3 length: 14 amino acids.

J is TRBJ1-2 and V is TRBV12-3 or TRBV12-4, with 9 positions matching TRBD1. This CDR3 spans 13 amino acids. V trimming: 7 bases; J trimming: 6 bases; junction bases outside the gene matches: 6. For the CDR3, the DNA is TGTGCCAGCACTCCGACAGGGGGTAATGGCTACACCTTC. Its protein product is CASTPTGGNGYTF.

The gene calls are TRBV15 and TRBJ1-5; D is unclear. Germline V CDR1 and CDR2: LNHNV, YYDKDF (reference sequence). The CDR3 is 12 residues long. V lost 3 bases and J lost 4, with 4 bases in between. Here the CDR3 DNA reads TGTGCCACCAGCAGTCGAAATCAGCCCCAGCATTTT. This sequence encodes CATSSRNQPQHF.

The chain uses TRBV28 and TRBJ1-2; no firm D call. V was cut by 11 bases and J by 5 bases, with 15 bases left in between. The germline CDR1 and CDR2 sequences are MDHEN and SYDVKM. The CDR3 contains 12 residues. The CDR3, as DNA: TGTGCCTCCTCCACGCGGTTATATGGCTACACCTTC. Protein product: CASSTRLYGYTF.

The chain links TRBV4-3 to TRBJ1-6; D possibly corresponds to TRBD1 (5 bases). This CDR3 is built from 14 residues. Trimming removed 4 bases from V and 5 bases from J, with 9 bases in between. The germline CDR1 and CDR2 sequences are LGHNA and YSLEER. CDR3 sequence: CASSRGANNSPLHF. The CDR3 nucleotides read TGCGCCAGCAGCCGAGGGGCAAATAATTCACCCCTCCACTTT.

This sequence joins TRBV6-5 and TRBJ2-7; 8 nucleotides line up with TRBD1. This CDR3 contains 13 residues. Germline lookup yields CDR1 MNHEY and CDR2 SVGAGI. V lost 5 bases and J lost 6; bases outside the gene matches: 6. The CDR3 coding sequence is TGTGCCAGCAGTCAACCGACAGGGGCCGAGCAGTACTTC. The encoded protein is CASSQPTGAEQYF.

The chain uses TRBV6-2 or TRBV6-3 and TRBJ1-1, with D unresolved. V was trimmed by 6 bases and J by 5 bases, leaving 13 bases between them. Germline CDR1 reads MNHEY; CDR2 reads SVGEGT. The CDR3 has 13 amino acids. CDR3 DNA sequence: TGTGCCAGCAGCCTTCTTCCCGGGACTGAAGCTTTCTTT. This sequence encodes CASSLLPGTEAFF.

The chain employs TRBV24-1 and TRBJ1-2; the D gene is possibly TRBD1 (5 bases). The CDR3 is 14 amino acids. Germline CDR1 is KGHDR and CDR2 is SFDVKD. With 3 bases removed from V and 4 bases from J, the gap between germline ends came to 11 bases. The CDR3 region is CATSDPGTTYGYTF. Written as DNA, the CDR3 is TGTGCCACCAGTGATCCCGGGACGACCTATGGCTACACCTTC.

The rearrangement uses TRBV20-1 and TRBJ1-2; D gene unclear. The V end lost 3 bases, the J end lost 1 base, and 9 bases lay between the germline ends. The CDR3 is 13 amino acids. Germline V gene data show CDR1 as DFQATT and CDR2 as SNEGSKA (reference sequence). The CDR3 protein is CSASKRVNYGYTF. The CDR3 DNA reads TGCAGTGCTAGTAAAAGGGTTAACTATGGCTACACCTTC.

The chain uses TRBV28 and TRBJ1-4; D may be TRBD1 (6 bases). V shed 4 bases and J shed 2 bases, with 20 bases lying between them. This CDR3 has 18 residues. The germline CDR1 and CDR2 sequences are MDHEN and SYDVKM. The CDR3, as DNA: TGTGCCAGCAGTTCGTACAGGGTACTAGATGGGACTAATGAAAAACTGTTTTTT. Its protein is CASSSYRVLDGTNEKLFF.

The chain uses TRBV18 and TRBJ2-3; perhaps D is TRBD1 or TRBD2 (7 bases each). CDR1 and CDR2 (germline): KGHSH, LQKENI. The CDR3 extends over 15 amino acids. Deletions cut 3 bases from V and 8 bases from J, with 18 bases between. The CDR3 region has the DNA TGTGCCAGCTCACCGAATGCAGGGGGGGTCCTTACGCAGTATTTT. This sequence encodes CASSPNAGGVLTQYF.